Listed below are T cell receptor beta chains from one sample, sequenced in a study of quantifying T cell responses using KT2 cells. TCRdb analysed the UMI-ligation and nested PCR reads with MiXCR anew, one entry per CDR3 protein. The table records more than 55,000 distinct CDR3 sequences, approximately 13% of them present only once. The sequencing input was PBMCs spiked with cells of the T cell clone KT2. These receptors all stem from a human donor. Both conserved end residues are trimmed from each CDR3.

CDR3aa: ASRTGGTDTQY
v_gene: TRBV5-8

CDR3aa: ASSLDRASGANVLT
v_gene: TRBV14

CDR3aa: ATAARRGAGYT
v_gene: TRBV15

CDR3aa: ASSWWGQGGIGETQY
v_gene: TRBV5-6

CDR3aa: ASSSLDNRDDYGDTQY
v_gene: TRBV7-6

CDR3aa: SAREREGMGNEQF
v_gene: TRBV20-1

CDR3aa: ASSPGRQSGEAF
v_gene: TRBV18

CDR3aa: ASAKIPAGGFEQY
v_gene: TRBV27

CDR3aa: ASSLDRNYEQY
v_gene: TRBV7-2

CDR3aa: ASSLWTTRRRVVAPLH
v_gene: TRBV7-2

CDR3aa: ASSSSSGGTYNEQF
v_gene: TRBV5-1

CDR3aa: ASKGETFYEQY
v_gene: TRBV6-4

CDR3aa: ASSLYGTDNEKLF
v_gene: TRBV27

CDR3aa: SFGTADTEAF
v_gene: TRBV29-1

CDR3aa: ASSRLGGRETQY
v_gene: TRBV11-2

CDR3aa: ASSLDLRFANTGELF
v_gene: TRBV5-4

CDR3aa: ASSIRGGQEAPYNEQF
v_gene: TRBV19

CDR3aa: ASTSRSTDTQY
v_gene: TRBV7-2

CDR3aa: ASTHSSYNEQF
v_gene: TRBV4-2

CDR3aa: ASSPSESSGANVLT
v_gene: TRBV4-2

CDR3aa: SVDRQGNTEAF
v_gene: TRBV29-1

CDR3aa: SVDPLLGFGAF
v_gene: TRBV29-1

CDR3aa: ASSQGLAGAYEQY
v_gene: TRBV3-1

CDR3aa: ASSPRLASGDNEQF
v_gene: TRBV18

CDR3aa: ASSLNGVTEAF
v_gene: TRBV7-3

CDR3aa: ASSLGGGETQY
v_gene: TRBV5-1

CDR3aa: ASSSYYYYEQY
v_gene: TRBV27

CDR3aa: SAREPRVMNYEQY
v_gene: TRBV20-1

CDR3aa: SARKWEGTSNTEAF
v_gene: TRBV20-1

CDR3aa: ASSPKTPDQNNEQF
v_gene: TRBV18

CDR3aa: ASSLLQLARGLALSNEQF
v_gene: TRBV7-9

CDR3aa: ATSREVTSYNEQF
v_gene: TRBV15

CDR3aa: ASSSPGTGANEQY
v_gene: TRBV27

CDR3aa: ASIFLKIQRNTEAF
v_gene: TRBV6-1

CDR3aa: ASSSITVTEAF
v_gene: TRBV11-2

CDR3aa: ASSPSPGHTGELF
v_gene: TRBV12-3/TRBV12-4

CDR3aa: ASSSENLQPQH
v_gene: TRBV6-2/TRBV6-3

CDR3aa: ASSVTFLEEQY
v_gene: TRBV6-1

CDR3aa: ASTSVSGANVLT
v_gene: TRBV11-1

CDR3aa: SATRDGQYNEQF
v_gene: TRBV20-1

CDR3aa: SASRGGDGTDTQY
v_gene: TRBV20-1

CDR3aa: ASSYGGVPDTQY
v_gene: TRBV27

CDR3aa: ASSLGASAYNEQF
v_gene: TRBV7-6

CDR3aa: ASSKPGTSGASPGTQY
v_gene: TRBV7-8

CDR3aa: SVVAGTSGTTGELF
v_gene: TRBV29-1

CDR3aa: ASSHPVYEQF
v_gene: TRBV6-2/TRBV6-3

CDR3aa: ASSLAGASANEQF
v_gene: TRBV5-1

CDR3aa: ASSELTSGSRNEQF
v_gene: TRBV10-1

CDR3aa: ASSLRRPYEQY
v_gene: TRBV18

CDR3aa: ASSGRLAATGELF
v_gene: TRBV3-1

CDR3aa: ASSLGRTQPQH
v_gene: TRBV7-2

CDR3aa: ASSQRLRGNPREQY
v_gene: TRBV3-1

CDR3aa: SAREGTGEAF
v_gene: TRBV20-1

CDR3aa: ASSPGGGSTEAF
v_gene: TRBV7-2

CDR3aa: SARERFGTEAF
v_gene: TRBV20-1